This T cell receptor (beta chain) was captured by sequencing in a study of cytomegalovirus exposure and HLA in healthy donors. In the study overall: Around 180 million T cells yielded 90 million to 130 million unique TCR beta sequences, as an earlier analysis found.

Study outcomes and limitations: Later, TCR association rates were found to vary by HLA locus, highest for DRB1 and lowest for HLA-C.

Points on this clone: What it binds is not known.

The ends were cut back, 0 bases at V and 0 bases at J, with 9 bases in the middle. There are 15 residues in the CDR3. In germline, CDR1 is MGHRA, CDR2 YSYEKL. The PCR used 60 Vbeta and 13 Jbeta primers. Here immunoSEQ multiplex PCR was the method, and the copy in TCRdb shows in-frame clones only, minus some. Recorded here are 70,000 to 90,000 clones; the top ten clones represent 3% to 4%. The sequenced sample consisted of PBMCs. The chain employs TRBV4-1 and TRBJ2-7, with D maybe TRBD1 (5 bases). The origin of this receptor is a man aged 18-30 years in good health and CMV-seropositive. CDR3 sequence: CASSQDLDSSYEQYF. CDR3 DNA sequence: TGCGCCAGCAGCCAAGATCTTGACAGCTCCTACGAGCAGTACTTC.